This TCR beta chain is from a study of identical twins. Study observations and caveats: Abundant cord blood beta clonotypes carried fewer insertions; memory repertoires showed none.

This CDR3 is built from 12 residues. V was pared by 6 bases and J by 10 bases, with 13 bases between. This clonotype showed up many times. As yet, its antigen is unknown. The donors were all healthy and Caucasian. TCRdb redid the calling of the 5' RACE reads with MiXCR, one entry per CDR3 protein. The sample records about 160,000 distinct CDR3 sequences, around 3.5% being singletons. The sequence came from a man in his late teens or twenties in good health. The chain combines TRBV12-3 or TRBV12-4 with TRBJ2-1, with a tentative D call TRBD2 (6 bases). Sequencing input: memory T cells sorted from blood. The CDR3 bases are TGTGCCAGCAGCCCCGGGAGTCCAGAGCAGTTCTTC. Translating gives CASSPGSPEQFF.